This TCR beta chain was sequenced in a study of blood T cell repertoires in COVID-19. Study in general: There were acute and convalescent COVID-19 samples, and they came from the United States, Italy and Spain. T cells, B-cell-depleted T cells, or PBMCs provided the cDNA or gDNA that served as material.

Methods used by the authors: Quantification of nucleated cells was approximated via reference gene primer amplification. Using immunoSEQ multiplex PCR, the repertoire was profiled, and TCRdb retains in-frame clones only, with some absent. V, J and clone size reflect that table, while D and trimming were determined from the DNA. The data hold some 96,000 clones, with 90% observed a single time. Input material: peripheral blood. The TCR originated in a man in his sixties with acute or convalescent COVID-19.

The CDR3 loop is CASSIDGPRTAYGYTF. CDR3 bases: TGTGCCAGTAGTATAGATGGACCCCGGACAGCTTATGGCTACACCTTC. The chain couples TRBV19 to TRBJ1-2; tentatively, D is TRBD1 (6 bases). Germline CDR1 and CDR2: LNHDA and SQIVND (reference sequence). Between the trimmed V and J ends, which lost 0 bases and 5 bases, there was a span of 16 bases. The CDR3 length is 16 residues.